These 20 T cell receptor beta chains were all obtained from the same sample, sequenced in a study of identical twins' blood T cells. Using its own MiXCR run on the 5' RACE reads, TCRdb lists one record per CDR3 protein. Of roughly 380,000 distinct CDR3 sequences in the sample, roughly 27% were seen once. Sequences were obtained from PBMCs. The receptor set was obtained from a woman aged 18 to 55 in good health.

This clonotype has a handful of counts. The chain joins TRBV11-2 to TRBJ1-2, with 7 bases matching TRBD1. V lost 5 bases and J lost 0; bases outside the gene matches: 9. The CDR3 runs 16 residues. Per germline, CDR1 SGHAT and CDR2 FQNNGV. The CDR3 reads CASSLSRDSSNYGYTF. CDR3 DNA sequence: TGTGCCAGCAGCCTCAGTCGGGACAGCTCTAACTATGGCTACACCTTC.

This sequence joins TRBV5-1 and TRBJ1-1; 9 bases are shared with TRBD1. CDR3 length: 16 residues. In germline, CDR1 is SGHRS, CDR2 YFSETQ. After removal of 2 bases from V and 0 bases from J, the junction contained 5 bases not matched to a gene. The DNA of the CDR3 is TGCGCCAGCAGCTTAGGACGGGACAGGGTGAACACTGAAGCTTTCTTT. Its protein is CASSLGRDRVNTEAFF.

This clonotype was seen only a few times. The chain uses TRBV29-1 and TRBJ1-1; a weak D match, TRBD1 (5 bases). V shed 4 bases and J shed 1 base, with 16 bases lying between them. The germline CDR1 and CDR2 sequences are SQVTM and ANQGSEA. The CDR3 loop spans 15 amino acids. The DNA for the CDR3 is TGCAGCGTTGCTGGGGCGGGTTTCGGGAACACTGAAGCTTTCTTT. Encoded protein: CSVAGAGFGNTEAFF.

V is TRBV6-2 or TRBV6-3 and J is TRBJ1-5; 7 bases align to TRBD1. V dropped 4 bases and J dropped 6; count of bases not matched to a gene: 6. CDR1 MNHEY and CDR2 SVGEGT come from the germline V gene. The CDR3 spans 14 residues. The CDR3 coding sequence is TGTGCCAGCAGTTCCCGGGACAGCGGTCAGCCCCAGCATTTT. As protein: CASSSRDSGQPQHF.

The chain links TRBV4-3 to TRBJ2-7; 7 positions agree with TRBD1. CDR3 size: 18 residues. Germline V lookup: CDR1 LGHNA, CDR2 YSLEER. Trimming took 0 bases from V and 1 from J; bases not matched to a gene: 12. The CDR3 region has the DNA TGCGCCAGCAGCCAAGATCTGTCGGGGACAGCAATTTCCTACGAGCAGTACTTC. Its translation is CASSQDLSGTAISYEQYF.

This clonotype was seen just once. V and J are TRBV2 and TRBJ1-5, with D possibly matching TRBD1 (6 bases). Germline loops: CDR1 SNHLY, CDR2 FYNNEI. This CDR3 is 14 amino acids long. Trimming removed 2 bases from V and 5 bases from J, with 10 bases in between. The CDR3 spells CASSERGRYQPQHF. The DNA of the CDR3 is TGTGCCAGCAGTGAAAGGGGGAGGTATCAGCCCCAGCATTTT.

V is TRBV4-2 and J is TRBJ2-5; no clear D gene. Deletions cut 1 base from V and 4 bases from J, with 13 bases between. The CDR3 extends over 15 amino acids. CDR1 is LGHNA and CDR2 is YNFKEQ in the germline V gene. The CDR3 here is CASSQVGRSGETQYF. The CDR3 bases are TGTGCCAGCAGCCAAGTTGGCAGATCCGGAGAGACCCAGTACTTC.

This chain connects TRBV14 to TRBJ2-7; D is possibly TRBD2 (5 bases). Trimming took 0 bases from V and 7 from J, leaving 13 bases between them. The length of the CDR3 is 14 residues. The germline V gene encodes CDR1 SGHDN and CDR2 FVKESK. The CDR3 spells CASSQEVGEGEQYF. In DNA form, the CDR3 reads TGTGCCAGCAGCCAAGAAGTAGGCGAGGGAGAGCAGTACTTC.

The gene calls are TRBV20-1 and TRBJ2-1, with a tentative D call TRBD2 (5 bases). Per germline, CDR1 DFQATT and CDR2 SNEGSKA (reference sequence). The CDR3 contains 14 residues. CDR3 DNA sequence: TGCGCGACGAGCGGCGTGAGCTCCTACAATGAGCAGTTCTTC. Its translation: CATSGVSSYNEQFF.

This clonotype turned up a few times. The gene calls are TRBV2 and TRBJ2-3, with 12 bases identical to TRBD2. J lost 3 bases, V lost 8 bases, and 3 bases had no gene match. Germline V gene lookup returns CDR1 SNHLY and CDR2 FYNNEI. The CDR3 runs to 14 residues. CDR3 sequence (DNA): TGTGCCAGCGCCCTAGCGGGAGGGACAGATACGCAGTATTTT. Its protein is CASALAGGTDTQYF.

The gene calls are TRBV11-2 and TRBJ1-4; the D gene is possibly TRBD1 (5 bases). Germline CDR1 and CDR2: SGHAT and FQNNGV. Trimming took off 4 bases at V and 12 bases at J, with 12 bases between the two ends. The CDR3 is 12 residues long. The chain's CDR3 is CASSWRQSELFF. As DNA, the CDR3 is TGTGCCAGCAGCTGGCGACAGTCGGAACTGTTTTTT.

This clonotype was seen at least ten times. This chain joins TRBV19 and TRBJ1-5; weak D call: TRBD1 (6 bases). Between the trimmed V and J ends, which lost 11 bases and 4 bases, there was a span of 12 bases. This CDR3 comprises 12 residues. Germline CDR1 is LNHDA and CDR2 is SQIVND (reference sequence). The CDR3 DNA sequence: TGTGCCTCCAGGCAGGGGAATCAGCCCCAGCATTTT. Its translation: CASRQGNQPQHF.

This clonotype was recorded a few times. The chain has TRBV7-2 and TRBJ1-2, with D uncertain. The CDR3 totals 15 residues. Germline loops: CDR1 SGHTA, CDR2 FQGNSA. V lost 0 bases and J 0 bases, leaving 8 bases between the germline ends. CDR3 region: CASSLALSPNYGYTF. DNA of the CDR3: TGTGCCAGCAGCTTAGCGTTATCACCTAACTATGGCTACACCTTC.

The chain has TRBV20-1 and TRBJ2-3; D unresolved. The CDR3 runs 13 residues. With 1 base removed from V and 6 bases from J, the gap between germline ends came to 11 bases. In germline, CDR1 is DFQATT, CDR2 SNEGSKA (reference sequence). CDR3 DNA sequence: TGCAGTGCTAGAGCGGAGCCATGGGATACGCAGTATTTT. Protein product: CSARAEPWDTQYF.

This clonotype turned up a few times. V is TRBV7-3 and J is TRBJ2-2, with D perhaps matching TRBD2 (5 bases). This CDR3 comprises 17 residues. Germline CDR1 and CDR2: SGHTA and FQGTGA. V shed 5 bases and J shed 3 bases, with 19 bases lying between them. The CDR3 coding sequence is TGTGCCAGCAGCCCCCGGACTCTACGAAGCCACACCGGGGAGCTGTTTTTT. As protein: CASSPRTLRSHTGELFF.

J is TRBJ1-6 and V is TRBV6-5, with no clear D. V lost 6 bases and J 9 bases, leaving 6 bases between the germline ends. The CDR3 is 11 residues long. The V gene's germline CDR1 is MNHEY and CDR2 SVGAGI. CDR3 sequence reads: CASRGSSPLHF. CDR3 sequence (DNA): TGTGCCAGCAGGGGTAGTTCACCCCTCCACTTT.

The rearrangement uses TRBV10-3 and TRBJ2-1; TRBD2 matches at 12 bases. The CDR3 length is 16 residues. Trimming at V came to 5 bases and at J to 0 bases, leaving 2 bases not matched to a gene. Germline V CDR1 and CDR2: ENHRY, SYGVKD. The CDR3 spells CAISSTSGSSYNEQFF. Written as DNA, the CDR3 is TGTGCCATCAGTTCGACTAGCGGGAGCTCCTACAATGAGCAGTTCTTC.

On this clonotype: A single base separates this from a much larger clone, so it may be a read error. Since no conserved phenylalanine or tryptophan closes the CDR3, a read error is the likely cause. This chain uses TRBV20-1 with TRBJ1-1; D is unclear. V lost 2 bases to trimming and J lost 0 bases, with 1 base between them. Germline V gene data show CDR1 as DFQATT and CDR2 as SNEGSKA (reference sequence). This CDR3 comprises 11 residues. For the CDR3, the DNA is TGCAGTGCTAGAATGAACACTGAAGCTTTCCTT. This sequence encodes CSARMNTEAFL.

This clonotype was observed a few times. The J gene is TRBJ1-1, the V gene TRBV6-5; 7 bases align to TRBD1. The CDR3 spans 15 residues. J was trimmed by 4 bases and V by 7 bases; bases with no gene match: 12. Germline V gene lookup returns CDR1 MNHEY and CDR2 SVGAGI. The CDR3 protein is CASTRQGGISTEAFF. As DNA, the CDR3 is TGTGCCAGCACACGACAGGGCGGGATCAGCACTGAAGCTTTCTTT.

The genes are TRBV20-1 and TRBJ1-5, with 11 bases that match TRBD1. The CDR3 contains 14 residues. V lost 2 bases, J lost 5 bases, and 2 bases stayed unmatched. Germline assignment: CDR1 DFQATT and CDR2 SNEGSKA (reference sequence). The CDR3 here is CSARPGQGDQPQHF. The CDR3 coding sequence is TGCAGTGCTAGACCGGGACAGGGGGATCAGCCCCAGCATTTT.